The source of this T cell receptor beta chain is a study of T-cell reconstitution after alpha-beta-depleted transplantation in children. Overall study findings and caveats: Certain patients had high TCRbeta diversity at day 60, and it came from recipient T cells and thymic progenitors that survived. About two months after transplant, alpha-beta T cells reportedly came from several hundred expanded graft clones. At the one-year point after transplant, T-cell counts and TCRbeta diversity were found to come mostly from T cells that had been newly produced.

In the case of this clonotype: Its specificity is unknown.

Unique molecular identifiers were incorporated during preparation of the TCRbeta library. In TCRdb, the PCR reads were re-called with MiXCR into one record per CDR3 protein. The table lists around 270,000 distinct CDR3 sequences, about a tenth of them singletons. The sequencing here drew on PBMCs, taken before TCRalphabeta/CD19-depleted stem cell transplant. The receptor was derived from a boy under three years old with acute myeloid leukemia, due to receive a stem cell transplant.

CDR3 sequence (DNA): TGTGCCAGCATAGGGGGTTCGACTAGCACAGATACGCAGTATTTT. It translates to CASIGGSTSTDTQYF. V and J are TRBV28 and TRBJ2-3; tentative D call: TRBD1 (6 bases). V was shortened by 7 bases and J by 0 bases, with 14 bases between the two germline ends. Germline V gene sequence: CDR1 MDHEN, CDR2 SYDVKM. The CDR3 spans 15 residues.